This is a list of T cell receptor beta chains from one sample in a study of control samples from healthy donors and cancer patients. Some clones are missing from TCRdb's copy, which holds only in-frame ones; the method was immunoSEQ multiplex PCR. The repertoire holds fewer than 25,000 clones, around 83% seen once, with 25% to 30% in the top ten. The sequencing sample was made of PBMCs. These receptors all come from a man aged 55 to 69 with head and neck cancer. Each CDR3 is given with its conserved first and last residue. The D gene is left open where the match is weak. Only some rows state a clone size, as once, few, many or a class for expanded clones.

D: TRBD1; V: TRBV6-2/TRBV6-3; J: TRBJ2-1; size: NA; length: 14; CDR3: CASSDRTGKNEQFF; DNA: TGTGCCAGCAGTGACAGGACAGGGAAGAATGAGCAGTTCTTC
D: TRBD2; V: TRBV24-1; J: TRBJ2-2; size: NA; length: 15; CDR3: CATNLSGSLTGELFF; DNA: TGTGCCACCAATCTAAGCGGGAGTCTCACCGGGGAGCTGTTTTTT
D: NA; V: TRBV30; J: TRBJ2-1; size: NA; length: 11; CDR3: CAWSWENEQFF; DNA: TGTGCCTGGTCCTGGGAGAATGAGCAGTTCTTC
D: TRBD1; V: TRBV7-2; J: TRBJ2-7; size: NA; length: 14; CDR3: CASSLRDRSYEQYF; DNA: TGTGCCAGCAGCCTAAGGGACAGATCCTACGAGCAGTACTTC
D: NA; V: TRBV29-1; J: TRBJ2-1; size: once; length: 14; CDR3: CSVDTGSSYNEQFF; DNA: TGCAGCGTTGATACGGGGAGCTCCTACAATGAGCAGTTCTTC
D: TRBD2; V: TRBV6-5; J: TRBJ2-1; size: NA; length: 13; CDR3: CASTSGGRNEQFF; DNA: TGTGCCAGCACTTCGGGGGGGCGAAATGAGCAGTTCTTC
D: NA; V: TRBV9; J: TRBJ1-2; size: NA; length: 14; CDR3: CASSVGWGGGGYTF; DNA: TGTGCCAGCAGCGTTGGTTGGGGGGGCGGTGGCTACACCTTC
D: NA; V: TRBV30; J: TRBJ2-2; size: NA; length: 13; CDR3: CAWSVGGTGELFF; DNA: TGTGCCTGGAGTGTAGGAGGTACCGGGGAGCTGTTTTTT
D: NA; V: TRBV29-1; J: TRBJ2-6; size: NA; length: 16; CDR3: CSVEVVGPTGANVLTF; DNA: TGCAGCGTTGAAGTAGTCGGGCCGACTGGGGCCAACGTCCTGACTTTC
D: NA; V: TRBV4-1; J: TRBJ1-1; size: NA; length: 14; CDR3: CASSQESMNTEAFF; DNA: TGCGCCAGCAGCCAAGAGAGTATGAACACTGAAGCTTTCTTT
D: TRBD1; V: TRBV6-6; J: TRBJ1-1; size: NA; length: 16; CDR3: CASSYSTGTGDTEAFF; DNA: TGTGCCAGCAGTTATTCCACCGGGACAGGGGACACTGAAGCTTTCTTT
D: TRBD2; V: TRBV4-1; J: TRBJ2-1; size: NA; length: 16; CDR3: CASSQDLVAGYNEQFF; DNA: TGCGCCAGCAGCCAAGATTTGGTAGCGGGCTACAATGAGCAGTTCTTC
D: TRBD1; V: TRBV6-2/TRBV6-3; J: TRBJ2-7; size: NA; length: 16; CDR3: CASSSKPGQGSKEQYF; DNA: TGTGCCAGCAGTTCCAAACCGGGACAGGGGTCTAAGGAGCAGTACTTC
D: TRBD1; V: TRBV6-2/TRBV6-3; J: TRBJ1-1; size: NA; length: 14; CDR3: CASSYAQGGTEAFF; DNA: TGTGCCAGCAGTTATGCACAGGGGGGCACTGAAGCTTTCTTT
D: NA; V: TRBV18; J: TRBJ2-1; size: NA; length: 14; CDR3: CASSPGRVDTEQFF; DNA: TGTGCCAGCTCACCGGGCAGGGTCGACACTGAGCAGTTCTTC
D: TRBD1; V: TRBV27; J: TRBJ2-4; size: NA; length: 16; CDR3: CASSLTGQGAGNIQYF; DNA: TGTGCCAGCAGTTTGACGGGACAGGGGGCGGGAAACATTCAGTACTTC
D: TRBD1; V: TRBV5-1; J: TRBJ2-3; size: NA; length: 15; CDR3: CASSLRDRGTDTQYF; DNA: TGCGCCAGCAGCTTGAGGGACAGGGGCACAGATACGCAGTATTTT
D: TRBD1; V: TRBV19; J: TRBJ2-3; size: NA; length: 15; CDR3: CASSIVGTGPDTQYF; DNA: TGTGCCAGTAGTATTGTAGGGACAGGGCCAGATACGCAGTATTTT
D: NA; V: TRBV5-1; J: TRBJ2-3; size: NA; length: 13; CDR3: CASSSQTTDTQYF; DNA: TGCGCCAGCAGCTCACAAACCACAGATACGCAGTATTTT
D: TRBD1; V: TRBV11-2; J: TRBJ2-7; size: NA; length: 14; CDR3: CASSLGRGLYEQYF; DNA: TGTGCCAGCAGCTTAGGCAGGGGGCTGTACGAGCAGTACTTC
D: NA; V: TRBV7-9; J: TRBJ2-7; size: NA; length: 15; CDR3: CASSFGATSSYEQYF; DNA: TGTGCCAGCAGCTTCGGGGCTACCAGCTCCTACGAGCAGTACTTC
D: TRBD1; V: TRBV18; J: TRBJ1-5; size: NA; length: 15; CDR3: CASSPDRGGNQPQHF; DNA: TGTGCCAGCTCACCCGACAGGGGGGGCAATCAGCCCCAGCATTTT
D: NA; V: TRBV11-2; J: TRBJ2-7; size: NA; length: 14; CDR3: CASSLVVGGYEQYF; DNA: TGTGCCAGCAGCTTGGTCGTGGGAGGCTACGAGCAGTACTTC
D: TRBD1; V: TRBV14; J: TRBJ1-6; size: NA; length: 16; CDR3: CASSPSPDRGTSPLHF; DNA: TGTGCCAGCAGCCCCTCTCCGGACAGGGGAACTTCACCCCTCCACTTT
D: TRBD1; V: TRBV6-2/TRBV6-3; J: TRBJ2-7; size: NA; length: 15; CDR3: CASSRQQGENYEQYF; DNA: TGTGCCAGCAGCCGTCAACAGGGGGAGAACTACGAGCAGTACTTC
D: NA; V: TRBV7-2; J: TRBJ1-1; size: once; length: 15; CDR3: CASSPVGTQNTEAFF; DNA: TGTGCCAGCAGCCCCGTGGGGACGCAGAACACTGAAGCTTTCTTT
D: TRBD1; V: TRBV2; J: TRBJ2-2; size: NA; length: 17; CDR3: CASSPTLGQGASGELFF; DNA: TGTGCCAGCAGTCCTACCCTAGGACAGGGGGCTTCCGGGGAGCTGTTTTTT
D: TRBD1; V: TRBV5-6; J: TRBJ1-2; size: NA; length: 15; CDR3: CASSSVDRAAYGYTF; DNA: TGTGCCAGCAGCTCGGTGGACAGGGCGGCCTATGGCTACACCTTC
D: NA; V: TRBV9; J: TRBJ1-6; size: NA; length: 14; CDR3: CASSVARENSPLHF; DNA: TGTGCCAGCAGCGTAGCCAGGGAGAATTCACCCCTCCACTTT
D: TRBD2; V: TRBV6-5; J: TRBJ2-7; size: NA; length: 15; CDR3: CASNIGLASNYEQYF; DNA: TGTGCCAGCAACATAGGACTAGCGTCGAACTACGAGCAGTACTTC
D: NA; V: TRBV12-3/TRBV12-4; J: TRBJ1-2; size: NA; length: 12; CDR3: CASSGGDYGYTF; DNA: TGTGCCAGCTCCGGAGGAGACTATGGCTACACCTTC
D: TRBD1; V: TRBV7-2; J: TRBJ2-5; size: NA; length: 16; CDR3: CASSFPTGGGQETQYF; DNA: TGTGCCAGCAGCTTTCCGACAGGGGGAGGTCAAGAGACCCAGTACTTC
D: NA; V: TRBV28; J: TRBJ1-4; size: NA; length: 15; CDR3: CASSIPQGNNEKLFF; DNA: TGTGCCAGCAGCATCCCCCAGGGTAATAATGAAAAACTGTTTTTT
D: TRBD2; V: TRBV6-2/TRBV6-3; J: TRBJ2-5; size: NA; length: 17; CDR3: CASSYSSLAGVSGTQYF; DNA: TGTGCCAGCAGTTACTCGAGCCTAGCGGGAGTTTCGGGGACCCAGTACTTC
D: NA; V: TRBV2; J: TRBJ2-7; size: NA; length: 13; CDR3: CASSGPFLVEQYF; DNA: TGTGCCAGCAGCGGTCCATTCCTCGTCGAGCAGTACTTC
D: NA; V: TRBV11-2; J: TRBJ2-2; size: once; length: 14; CDR3: CASSGPGGSGELFF; DNA: TGTGCCAGCAGCGGCCCAGGGGGGTCGGGGGAGCTGTTTTTT
D: TRBD2; V: TRBV27; J: TRBJ2-1; size: NA; length: 17; CDR3: CASRVAGGQRGYNEQFF; DNA: TGTGCCAGCAGAGTGGCGGGGGGACAAAGGGGCTACAATGAGCAGTTCTTC
D: TRBD1; V: TRBV7-8; J: TRBJ2-7; size: NA; length: 15; CDR3: CASSLIRTGYYEQYF; DNA: TGTGCCAGCAGCTTAATAAGGACAGGGTACTACGAGCAGTACTTC
D: TRBD1; V: TRBV2; J: TRBJ1-1; size: NA; length: 15; CDR3: CASSVLGQGASEAFF; DNA: TGTGCCAGCAGTGTTTTGGGACAGGGGGCCTCTGAAGCTTTCTTT
D: NA; V: TRBV27; J: TRBJ2-7; size: NA; length: 14; CDR3: CASSLFQSSYEQYF; DNA: TGTGCCAGCAGTTTATTCCAGTCCTCCTACGAGCAGTACTTC
D: NA; V: TRBV19; J: TRBJ2-5; size: NA; length: 14; CDR3: CASRPRGRGETQYF; DNA: TGTGCCAGTAGACCCCGGGGGCGAGGGGAGACCCAGTACTTC